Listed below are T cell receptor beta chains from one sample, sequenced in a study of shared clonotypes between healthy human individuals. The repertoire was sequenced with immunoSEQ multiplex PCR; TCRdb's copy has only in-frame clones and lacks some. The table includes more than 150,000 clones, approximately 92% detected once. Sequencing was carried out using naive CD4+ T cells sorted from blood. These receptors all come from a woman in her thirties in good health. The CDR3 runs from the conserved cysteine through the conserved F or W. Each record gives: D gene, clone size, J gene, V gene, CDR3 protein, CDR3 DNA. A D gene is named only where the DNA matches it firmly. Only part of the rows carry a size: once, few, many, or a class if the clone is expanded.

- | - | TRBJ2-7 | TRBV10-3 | CAISDGGGAYSYEQYF | TGTGCCATCAGTGATGGCGGAGGGGCCTACTCCTACGAGCAGTACTTC
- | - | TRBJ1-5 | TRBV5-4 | CASSAGPNSNQPQHF | TGTGCCAGCAGCGCGGGTCCCAATAGCAATCAGCCCCAGCATTTT
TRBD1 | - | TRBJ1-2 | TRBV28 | CASSKTGESYGYTF | TGTGCCAGCAGTAAAACAGGGGAGAGCTATGGCTACACCTTC
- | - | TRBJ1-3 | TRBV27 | CASSQGLGNTIYF | TGTGCCAGCAGTCAGGGGCTTGGAAACACCATATATTTT
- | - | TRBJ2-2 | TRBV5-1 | CASSLTLSTNTGELFF | TGCGCCAGCAGCTTGACTTTATCCACGAACACCGGGGAGCTGTTTTTT
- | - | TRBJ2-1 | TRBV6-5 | CASRQVIGTNEQFF | TGTGCCAGCAGACAAGTTATAGGCACCAATGAGCAGTTCTTC
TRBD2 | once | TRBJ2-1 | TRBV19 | CASTGTSGAFYEQFF | TGTGCCAGTACCGGAACTAGCGGGGCCTTCTATGAGCAGTTCTTC
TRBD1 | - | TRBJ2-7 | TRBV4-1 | CASSQATGQGPSYEQYF | TGCGCCAGCAGCCAAGCCACGGGACAGGGGCCTTCCTACGAGCAGTACTTC
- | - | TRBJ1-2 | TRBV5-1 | CASSLNKPIDPLHGYTF | TGCGCCAGCAGCTTGAATAAACCGATAGACCCACTACATGGCTACACCTTC
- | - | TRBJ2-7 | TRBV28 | CASAGVADSYEQYF | TGTGCCAGCGCCGGGGTGGCGGACTCCTACGAGCAGTACTTC
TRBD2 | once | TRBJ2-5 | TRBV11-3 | CASSLGTSGSIGQETQYF | TGTGCCAGCAGCCTCGGGACTAGCGGGAGTATCGGCCAAGAGACCCAGTACTTC
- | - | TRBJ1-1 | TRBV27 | CASSLYRGSTNTEAFF | TGTGCCAGCAGTTTATATAGGGGATCAACGAACACTGAAGCTTTCTTT
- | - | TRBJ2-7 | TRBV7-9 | CASSSGGEQYF | TGTGCCAGCAGCTCCGGGGGCGAGCAGTACTTC
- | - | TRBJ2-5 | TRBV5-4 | CASSLGGQETQYF | TGTGCCAGCAGTTTAGGCGGGCAAGAGACCCAGTACTTC
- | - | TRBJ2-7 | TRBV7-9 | CASSLTDYEQYF | TGTGCCAGCAGCTTAACAGACTACGAGCAGTACTTC
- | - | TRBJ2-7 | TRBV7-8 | CASSRNQFYEQYF | TGTGCCAGCAGCCGAAATCAGTTCTACGAGCAGTACTTC
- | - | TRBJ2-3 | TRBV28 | CASNGPNTDTQYF | TGTGCCAGCAATGGGCCTAACACAGATACGCAGTATTTT
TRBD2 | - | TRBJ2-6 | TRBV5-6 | CASSLSGLVSGANVLTF | TGTGCCAGCAGCTTGTCGGGACTAGTCTCTGGGGCCAACGTCCTGACTTTC
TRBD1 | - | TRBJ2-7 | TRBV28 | CASSLLGQAYYEQYF | TGTGCCAGCAGTCTACTGGGACAGGCGTACTACGAGCAGTACTTC
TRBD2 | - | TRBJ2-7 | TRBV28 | CASTLGGTSGSYEQYF | TGTGCCAGCACCCTAGGGGGGACTAGCGGCTCCTACGAGCAGTACTTC
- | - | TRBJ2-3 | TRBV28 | CASSLWWSDRGDSTDTQYF | TGTGCCAGCAGTTTATGGTGGTCGGATAGGGGGGATAGCACAGATACGCAGTATTTT
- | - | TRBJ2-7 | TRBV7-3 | CASSLEHLSYEQYF | TGTGCCAGCAGCTTAGAACACCTTTCCTACGAGCAGTACTTC
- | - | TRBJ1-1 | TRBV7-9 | CASIGAGAGGTEAFF | TGTGCCAGCATCGGGGCAGGGGCAGGTGGGACTGAAGCTTTCTTT
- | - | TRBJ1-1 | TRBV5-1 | CASKPRGIENTEAFF | TGCGCCAGCAAACCCCGGGGGATAGAGAACACTGAAGCTTTCTTT
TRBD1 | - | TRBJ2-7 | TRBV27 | CASSHRTGGYEQYF | TGTGCCAGCAGTCACCGGACAGGGGGCTACGAGCAGTACTTC
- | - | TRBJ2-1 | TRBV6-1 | CASSEEGREGGNEQFF | TGTGCCAGCAGTGAAGAAGGAAGGGAGGGGGGGAATGAGCAGTTCTTC
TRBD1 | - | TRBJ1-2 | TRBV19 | CATKYRGDHGYTF | TGTGCCACAAAGTACAGGGGCGATCATGGCTACACCTTC
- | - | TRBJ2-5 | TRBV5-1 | CASSLGRGQETQYF | TGCGCCAGCAGCTTGGGGCGGGGCCAAGAGACCCAGTACTTC
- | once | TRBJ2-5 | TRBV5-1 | CASRLTGNSETQYF | TGCGCCAGCAGGTTGACCGGGAATTCGGAGACCCAGTACTTC
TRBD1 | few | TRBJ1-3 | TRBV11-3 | CASSSTGAGNTIYF | TGTGCCAGCAGCTCGACAGGGGCTGGAAACACCATATATTTT